These 16 T cell receptor beta chains were all obtained from the same sample, sequenced in a study of read filtering for tumor transcriptome and immune sequencing. From approximately 430 ng of RNA, a library with molecular barcoded alpha/delta and beta/gamma adaptors was made. TCRdb redid the calling of the reads with MiXCR, one entry per CDR3 protein. The data show approximately 59,000 distinct CDR3 sequences, about 12% seen once. Sequenced sample: a population of CD138-negative cells sorted from bone marrow. Receptors originate from a donor at least 40 years old with multiple myeloma.

This clonotype showed up many times. This chain uses TRBV7-2 with TRBJ2-3; D unclear. The CDR3 spans 13 residues. Germline V CDR1 and CDR2: SGHTA, FQGNSA. V was cut by 4 bases and J by 2 bases, with 7 bases left in between. In DNA, the CDR3 is TGTGCCAGCAGCTCTTCTTACACAGATACGCAGTATTTT. It translates to CASSSSYTDTQYF.

This clonotype was counted at least ten times. V is TRBV7-9 and J is TRBJ2-1, with D tentatively TRBD1 (5 bases). The CDR3 is made up of 13 amino acids. The germline V gene encodes CDR1 SEHNR and CDR2 FQNEAQ (reference sequence). Trimming took 0 bases from V and 6 from J, leaving 6 bases between them. The CDR3 DNA is TGTGCCAGCAGCTTAGCCCAGGGCAATGAGCAGTTCTTC. Translated, it gives CASSLAQGNEQFF.

This clonotype has ten or more counts. The chain couples TRBV20-1 to TRBJ1-5; 10 bases match TRBD1. The CDR3 is made up of 14 amino acids. The germline CDR1 and CDR2 sequences are DFQATT and SNEGSKA (reference sequence). The V gene end was trimmed by 5 bases and the J gene end by 0 bases; junction bases not matched to a gene: 1. CDR3 nucleotides: TGCAGTGCTCGGGACAGGGGTAGCAATCAGCCCCAGCATTTT. Translated: CSARDRGSNQPQHF.

Comments on this clonotype: A much larger clone sits a single nucleotide away, making a read error possible. The chain has TRBV20-1 and TRBJ1-6, with a tentative D call TRBD1 (5 bases). CDR1 is DFQATT, CDR2 SNEGSKA, per germline (reference sequence). The length of the CDR3 is 13 residues. CDR3 sequence (DNA): TGCAGTGCTAGTCGACAGAGGAATTCACCCCGCCACTTT. It yields the protein CSASRQRNSPRHF.

This clonotype was recorded many times. The chain employs TRBV20-1 and TRBJ1-6, with 10 bases matching TRBD1. V dropped 3 bases and J dropped 9; count of bases not matched to a gene: 5. Germline assignment: CDR1 DFQATT and CDR2 SNEGSKA (reference sequence). The CDR3 has 14 residues. The CDR3, as DNA: TGCAGTGCTAGCCCCGGGACAGGGGCTTCACCCCTCCACTTT. This gives the protein CSASPGTGASPLHF.

This clonotype showed up just once. The junction shows a germline mismatch at one end, possibly a read error. This sequence joins TRBV11-2 and TRBJ2-2; maybe TRBD2 (7 bases). The CDR3 extends over 16 amino acids. CDR1 is SGHAT and CDR2 is FQNNGV in the germline V gene. The CDR3 nucleotides are TGTGCCCGCAGCTTCAGTGGGGGGGCAAACACCGGGGAGCTGTTTTTT. Translated: CARSFSGGANTGELFF.

This clonotype showed up many times. This sequence joins TRBV7-3 and TRBJ2-2; D gene uncertain. The CDR3 consists of 13 residues. The germline V and J ends were trimmed by 3 bases and 7 bases, with 9 bases remaining between them. Germline V gene data show CDR1 as SGHTA and CDR2 as FQGTGA. Here the CDR3 DNA reads TGTGCCAGCAGCTTGCTTTCCTACGGGGAGCTGTTTTTT. Translating gives CASSLLSYGELFF.

Many counts were recorded for this clonotype. The CDR3 DNA reads TGTGCCAGCACCAACAGGGAGAGCTCCTACAATGAGCAGTTCTTC. Amino acids: CASTNRESSYNEQFF. J is TRBJ2-1 and V is TRBV7-9; TRBD1 might be the D (6 bases). V was pared by 7 bases and J by 0 bases, with 13 bases between. Germline V lookup: CDR1 SEHNR, CDR2 FQNEAQ (reference sequence). The CDR3 is made up of 15 amino acids.

A word on this clonotype: A far larger clone lies a single base away; this is likely a read error. CDR3 sequence: CASSSKRGDCNEQFF. The CDR3, as DNA: TGTGCCAGCAGCTCCAAGCGGGGGGATTGCAATGAGCAGTTCTTC. V is TRBV7-9 and J is TRBJ2-1; 9 nucleotides line up with TRBD2. V shed 4 bases, J shed 6 bases, and the junction held 7 bases outside the gene matches. The V gene's germline CDR1 is SEHNR and CDR2 FQNEAQ (reference sequence). The CDR3 has 15 amino acids.

This clonotype was found many times. The chain links TRBV13 to TRBJ2-1; the D gene is possibly TRBD1 (6 bases). Trimming cost V 3 bases and J 4 bases, with 25 bases left between them. CDR3 length: 19 residues. The germline gives CDR1 PRHDT, CDR2 FYEKMQ (reference sequence). CDR3 protein: CASSFPAQGYRTRYNEQFF. Here the CDR3 DNA reads TGTGCCAGCAGCTTTCCGGCCCAGGGGTATCGGACTCGTTACAATGAGCAGTTCTTC.

This clonotype occurred many times. The V gene is TRBV7-9, the J gene TRBJ1-4; D ambiguous. This CDR3 is 14 amino acids long. V gave up 6 bases and J gave up 0 bases, with 8 bases separating them. Per the germline V gene, CDR1 is SEHNR and CDR2 is FQNEAQ (reference sequence). This CDR3 is CASRELTTNEKLFF. CDR3 DNA sequence: TGTGCCAGCAGGGAACTAACAACTAATGAAAAACTGTTTTTT.

This clonotype was counted a few times. One base away lies a much larger clone, so this may be a sequencing read error. The chain employs TRBV5-1 and TRBJ1-1; possibly TRBD1 for D (6 bases). Germline V gene data show CDR1 as SGHRS and CDR2 as YFSETQ. CDR3 size: 13 residues. The CDR3 DNA is TGCGCCGGCAGTCTTGAGGGGGACCCTGAAGCTTTCTTT. Translating it yields CAGSLEGDPEAFF.

This clonotype occurred many times. J is TRBJ1-5 and V is TRBV20-1; 7 bases map to TRBD1. Germline assignment: CDR1 DFQATT and CDR2 SNEGSKA (reference sequence). Trimming cost V 3 bases and J 6 bases; bases outside gene matches: 8. CDR3 length: 14 residues. The CDR3 here is CSARIRGAGQPQHF. The CDR3 coding sequence is TGCAGTGCTAGGATCAGGGGGGCAGGTCAGCCCCAGCATTTT.

In regard to this clonotype: This may come from a read error, since a much larger clone is one base off. The rearrangement uses TRBV6-5 and TRBJ2-7; 11 bases are shared with TRBD1. The germline V gene encodes CDR1 MNHEY and CDR2 SVGAGI. The CDR3 extends over 15 amino acids. In DNA, the CDR3 is TGTGCCAGCAGTCTACCGGGACAGGGGGAATACGAGCAGTGCTTC. It yields the protein CASSLPGQGEYEQCF.

This clonotype appeared many times. The chain links TRBV5-4 to TRBJ2-1; 10 bases match TRBD2. V shed 1 base and J 6 bases; nucleotides not matched to a gene: 7. This CDR3 has 16 amino acids. The V gene's germline CDR1 is SGHNT and CDR2 YYREEE (reference sequence). The CDR3 coding sequence is TGTGCCAGCAGCTTGCCTCCAGCGGGGGGGATCAATGAGCAGTTCTTC. It translates to CASSLPPAGGINEQFF.

This clonotype was counted between two and nine times. A much larger clone lies one base from this, so it may be a read error. This chain joins TRBV11-2 and TRBJ1-1, with D unresolved. CDR3 size: 13 residues. Germline assignment: CDR1 SGHAT and CDR2 FQNNGV. This chain's CDR3 is CASSLERYTEAFF. CDR3 in DNA: TGTGCCAGCAGCCTAGAGAGGTACACTGAAGCTTTCTTT. Looking up the rest from reference TRBV11-2 and TRBJ1-1 gives the full variable domain: EAGVAQSPRYKIIEKRQSVAFWCNPISGHATLYWYQQILGQGPKLLIQFQNNGVVDDSQLPKDRFSAERLKGVDSTLKIQPAKLEDSAVYLCASSLERYTEAFFGQGTRLTVV.